Sequencing of this T cell receptor beta chain was carried out in a study of control samples from healthy donors and cancer patients (dated by TCRdb to the early 2020s). The library was obtained by the immunoSEQ multiplex PCR assay. TCRdb retrieved this table from immuneACCESS and kept in-frame rearrangements only. Not all clones are present; in checked studies, unresolved V genes account for under half, and no reason is known for the remainder. The sample has around 150,000 clones on record, 96% of them singletons. The ten largest clones capture under 1.2% of the sample. The CDR1 and CDR2 encoded by the germline V gene (reference sequence) are LNHDA and SQIVND. A distance of 11 bases separates the germline ends of V and J, which lose 4 bases and 5 bases respectively. The CDR3 numbers 13 residues from cysteine through phenylalanine. This entry keeps only the CDR3 DNA: 39 bases, framed from base 1.

Notes on this clone: Its antigen target is currently unknown. The sample holds no much larger clone one base away, and base qualities are not on file.

Sequencing was performed on blood. The chain couples TRBV19 to TRBJ1-1; the D gene cannot be named for sure. This sequence was found in a woman aged 25 to 39 in good health. Read as DNA, the sequence is TGTGCCAGTAGTAATACGGGAGTTACTGAAGCTTTCTTT. Its protein reads: CASSNTGVTEAFF.